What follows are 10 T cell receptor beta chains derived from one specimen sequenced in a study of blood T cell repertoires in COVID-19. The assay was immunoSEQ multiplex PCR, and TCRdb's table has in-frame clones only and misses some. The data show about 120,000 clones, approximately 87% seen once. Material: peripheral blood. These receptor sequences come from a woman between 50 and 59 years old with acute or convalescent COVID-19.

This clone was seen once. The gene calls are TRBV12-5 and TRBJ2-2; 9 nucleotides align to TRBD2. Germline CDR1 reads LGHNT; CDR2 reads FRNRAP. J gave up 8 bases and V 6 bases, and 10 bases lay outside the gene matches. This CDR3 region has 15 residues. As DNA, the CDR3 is TGTGCTAGTGGGAGGACTAGCGAACTAATAGGGGAGCTGTTTTTT. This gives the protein CASGRTSELIGELFF.

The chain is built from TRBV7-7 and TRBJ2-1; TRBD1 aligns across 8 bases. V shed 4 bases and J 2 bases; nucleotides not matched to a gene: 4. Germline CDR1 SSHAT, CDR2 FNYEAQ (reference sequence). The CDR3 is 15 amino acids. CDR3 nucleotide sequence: TGTGCCAGCAGCTACGACAGGGGACCCTACAATGAGCAGTTCTTC. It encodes CASSYDRGPYNEQFF.

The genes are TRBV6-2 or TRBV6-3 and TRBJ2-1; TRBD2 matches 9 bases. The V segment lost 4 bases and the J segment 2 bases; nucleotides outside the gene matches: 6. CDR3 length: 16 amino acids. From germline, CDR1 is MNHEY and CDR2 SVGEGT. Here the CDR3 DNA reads TGTGCCAGCAGTTCCGAGCTAGCGGGACCCTACAATGAGCAGTTCTTC. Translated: CASSSELAGPYNEQFF.

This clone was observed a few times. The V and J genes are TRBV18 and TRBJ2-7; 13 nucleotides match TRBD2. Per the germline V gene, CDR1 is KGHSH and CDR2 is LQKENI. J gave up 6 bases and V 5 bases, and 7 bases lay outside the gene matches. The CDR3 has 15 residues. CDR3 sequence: CASSSSGLAGVEQYF. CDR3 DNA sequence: TGTGCCAGCTCATCCTCCGGACTAGCGGGAGTCGAGCAGTACTTC. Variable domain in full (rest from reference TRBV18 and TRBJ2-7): NAGVMQNPRHLVRRRGQEARLRCSPMKGHSHVYWYRQLPEEGLKFMVYLQKENIIDESGMPKERFSAEFPKEGPSILRIQQVVRGDSAAYFCASSSSGLAGVEQYFGPGTRLTVT.

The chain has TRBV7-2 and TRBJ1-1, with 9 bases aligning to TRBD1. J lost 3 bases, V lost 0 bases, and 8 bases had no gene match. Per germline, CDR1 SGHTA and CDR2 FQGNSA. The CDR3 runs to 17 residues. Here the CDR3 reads CASSLAPGTGRYTEAFF. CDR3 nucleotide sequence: TGTGCCAGCAGCTTAGCTCCCGGGACAGGGCGTTACACTGAAGCTTTCTTT.

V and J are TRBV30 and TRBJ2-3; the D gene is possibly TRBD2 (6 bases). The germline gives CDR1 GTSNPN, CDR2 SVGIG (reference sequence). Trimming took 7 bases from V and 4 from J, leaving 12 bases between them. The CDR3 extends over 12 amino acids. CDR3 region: CASSVYPDTQYF. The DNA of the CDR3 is TGTGCCTCTAGCGTATACCCAGATACGCAGTATTTT. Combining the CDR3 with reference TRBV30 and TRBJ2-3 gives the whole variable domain SQTIHQWPATLVQPVGSPLSLECTVEGTSNPNLYWYRQAAGRGLQLLFYSVGIGQISSEVPQNLSASRPQDRQFILSSKKLLLSDSGFYLCASSVYPDTQYFGPGTRLTVL.

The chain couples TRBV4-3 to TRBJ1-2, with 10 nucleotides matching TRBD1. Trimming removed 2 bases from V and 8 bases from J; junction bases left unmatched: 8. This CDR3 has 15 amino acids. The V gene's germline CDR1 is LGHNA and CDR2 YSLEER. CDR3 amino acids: CASSQRPTGGVGYTF. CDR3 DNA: TGCGCCAGCAGCCAACGGCCGACAGGGGGCGTGGGCTACACCTTC.

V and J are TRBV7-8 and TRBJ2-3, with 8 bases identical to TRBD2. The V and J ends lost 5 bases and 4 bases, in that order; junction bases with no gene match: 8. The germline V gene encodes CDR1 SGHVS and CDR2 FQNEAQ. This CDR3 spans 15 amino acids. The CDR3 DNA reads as TGTGCCAGCAGCGTACCGGGACTAGGTGCAGATACGCAGTATTTT. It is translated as CASSVPGLGADTQYF.

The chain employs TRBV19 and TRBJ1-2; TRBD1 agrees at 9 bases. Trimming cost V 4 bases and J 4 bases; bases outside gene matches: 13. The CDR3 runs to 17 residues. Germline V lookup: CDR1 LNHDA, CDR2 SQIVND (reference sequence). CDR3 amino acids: CASSRNSRDRAIYGYTF. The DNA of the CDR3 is TGTGCCAGTAGTAGGAACTCCCGGGACAGGGCAATCTATGGCTACACCTTC.

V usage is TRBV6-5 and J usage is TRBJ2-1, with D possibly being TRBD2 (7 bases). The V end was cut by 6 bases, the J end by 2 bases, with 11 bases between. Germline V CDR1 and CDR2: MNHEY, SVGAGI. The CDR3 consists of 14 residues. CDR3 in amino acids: CASSGGPAYNEQFF. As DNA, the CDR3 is TGTGCCAGCAGCGGGGGGCCGGCCTACAATGAGCAGTTCTTC.